A selection of T cell receptor beta chains follows, all from one sample in a study of T-cell reconstitution after alpha-beta-depleted transplantation in children. MiXCR, run by TCRdb on the PCR reads, gives a single entry per CDR3 protein. There are around 380,000 distinct CDR3 sequences in the sample; roughly a tenth occur only once, and about 5% lies in the top ten. The sequencing here drew on PBMCs from the stem cell graft donor, taken from the stem cell graft. All receptors derive from a human donor who donated a stem cell graft to a child with acute myeloid leukemia. The CDR3 runs from the conserved cysteine through the conserved F or W. The D gene is left open where the match is weak. Clone size is shown for a subset of rows, as once, few, many or a class of expanded clone.

size,length,J,V,D,CDR3,DNA
NA,11,TRBJ1-4,TRBV6-6,NA,CASSWDEKLFF,TGTGCCAGCAGTTGGGATGAAAAACTGTTTTTT
NA,14,TRBJ2-5,TRBV5-6,NA,CASSLISGQETQYF,TGTGCCAGCAGCTTGATTAGCGGCCAAGAGACCCAGTACTTC
many,16,TRBJ2-7,TRBV4-2,TRBD2,CASSQASTSLGYEQYF,TGTGCCAGCAGCCAAGCTTCGACTAGCTTAGGGTACGAGCAGTACTTC
NA,17,TRBJ1-6,TRBV7-2,NA,CASSRLTTGFIRLPLHF,TGTGCCAGCAGCAGACTAACGACGGGCTTCATTAGATTACCCCTCCACTTT
NA,18,TRBJ2-2,TRBV20-1,TRBD2,CSARDTGATSGNPGELFF,TGCAGTGCTAGAGATACGGGGGCGACTAGCGGGAATCCCGGGGAGCTGTTTTTT
few,16,TRBJ2-7,TRBV7-2,TRBD2,CASSPMGLAGGGEQYF,TGTGCCAGCAGCCCCATGGGACTAGCGGGAGGAGGCGAGCAGTACTTC
few,15,TRBJ2-3,TRBV25-1,TRBD1,CASSADRESTDTQYF,TGTGCCAGCAGTGCGGACAGGGAGAGCACAGATACGCAGTATTTT
NA,15,TRBJ2-3,TRBV7-3,NA,CASTRGLSERDTQYF,TGTGCCAGCACCAGGGGCCTTAGCGAGAGAGATACGCAGTATTTT
few,21,TRBJ2-1,TRBV11-2,TRBD2,CASSLGSPWLAGGGAYNEQFF,TGTGCCAGCAGCTTAGGTTCCCCATGGCTAGCGGGAGGAGGGGCCTACAATGAGCAGTTCTTC
NA,17,TRBJ1-5,TRBV7-2,TRBD1,CASSLGGWDRANQPQHF,TGTGCCAGCAGCTTAGGGGGGTGGGACAGGGCCAATCAGCCCCAGCATTTT
NA,16,TRBJ2-3,TRBV12-3/TRBV12-4,NA,CASSYRGARSTDTQYF,TGTGCCAGCAGTTACCGAGGGGCCAGAAGCACAGATACGCAGTATTTT
many,13,TRBJ1-1,TRBV20-1,NA,CSARRDGYTEAFF,TGCAGTGCTAGGAGGGACGGGTATACTGAAGCTTTCTTT
NA,13,TRBJ1-5,TRBV12-3/TRBV12-4,TRBD1,CASRGQADQPQHF,TGTGCCAGCAGGGGACAGGCTGATCAGCCCCAGCATTTT
NA,15,TRBJ2-7,TRBV27,NA,CASSSWRRDSLEQYF,TGTGCCAGCAGTTCCTGGCGTCGGGACTCTCTCGAGCAGTACTTC
NA,17,TRBJ2-3,TRBV12-3/TRBV12-4,TRBD2,CASSSKIAGGFTDTQYF,TGTGCCAGCAGTTCGAAGATAGCGGGGGGCTTCACAGATACGCAGTATTTT
few,15,TRBJ2-7,TRBV20-1,TRBD1,CSARRTGGNTYEQYF,TGCAGTGCTCGGCGGACAGGGGGGAACACCTACGAGCAGTACTTC
NA,13,TRBJ1-2,TRBV6-1,TRBD1,CASRGGQGYGYTF,TGTGCCAGCAGGGGCGGACAGGGCTATGGCTACACCTTC
NA,15,TRBJ2-3,TRBV2,TRBD2,CASSDWRGAGDTQYF,TGTGCCAGCAGTGATTGGCGGGGGGCCGGGGATACGCAGTATTTT
NA,15,TRBJ2-1,TRBV9,NA,CASSQGGEWGNEQFF,TGTGCCAGCAGCCAGGGGGGGGAGTGGGGCAATGAGCAGTTCTTC
NA,13,TRBJ1-6,TRBV20-1,NA,CSARDNARAPLHF,TGCAGTGCTAGAGACAACGCTCGTGCACCCCTCCACTTT
few,13,TRBJ1-1,TRBV2,NA,CASTGQGGTEAFF,TGTGCCAGCACGGGGCAGGGCGGCACTGAAGCTTTCTTT
NA,18,TRBJ2-1,TRBV10-3,TRBD2,CAINSVSSGRRKHNEQFF,TGTGCCATCAACTCGGTATCTAGCGGGAGGAGGAAACACAATGAGCAGTTCTTC